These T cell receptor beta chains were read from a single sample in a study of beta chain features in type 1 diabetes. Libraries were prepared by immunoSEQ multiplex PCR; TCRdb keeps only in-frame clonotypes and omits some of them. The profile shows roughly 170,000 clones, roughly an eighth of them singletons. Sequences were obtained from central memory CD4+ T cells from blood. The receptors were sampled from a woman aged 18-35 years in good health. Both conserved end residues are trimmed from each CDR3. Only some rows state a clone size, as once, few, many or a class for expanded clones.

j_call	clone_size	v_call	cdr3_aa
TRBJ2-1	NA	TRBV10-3	AISESADPSREQF
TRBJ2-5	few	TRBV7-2	ASSLYGTSRETQY
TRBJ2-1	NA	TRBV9	ASSVGAGAYNEQF
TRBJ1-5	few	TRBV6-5	ASSLGGSNQPQH
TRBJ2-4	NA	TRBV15	ATSRGGQAAIQY
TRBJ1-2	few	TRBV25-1	ASSRTGGANYGYT
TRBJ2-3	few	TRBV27	ASSPIRASSLTDTQY
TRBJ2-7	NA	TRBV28	ASRGGIANYEQY
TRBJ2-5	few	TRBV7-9	ASSPGLAEETQY
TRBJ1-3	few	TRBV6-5	ASSFQGDSGNTIY
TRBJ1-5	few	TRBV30	AWSVRGDQPQH
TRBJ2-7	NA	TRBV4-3	ASSPGLHPGEQY
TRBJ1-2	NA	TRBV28	ASRRDSYGYT
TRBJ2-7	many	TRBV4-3	ASSQERGIEQY
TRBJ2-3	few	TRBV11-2	ASSPNTDTQY
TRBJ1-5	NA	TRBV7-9	ASSLRRDQPQH
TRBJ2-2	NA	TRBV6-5	ASQGVWGPTGELF
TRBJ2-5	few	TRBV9	ASSTPGRGETQY
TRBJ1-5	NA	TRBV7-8	ASSLGVGQGKDQPQH
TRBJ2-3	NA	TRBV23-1	ASSRYTSGAPDTQY
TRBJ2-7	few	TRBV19	ASSLQGVPPYEQY
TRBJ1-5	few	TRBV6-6	ASRDKLYSNQPQH
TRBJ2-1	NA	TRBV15	ATSRDLKSSRDNEQF
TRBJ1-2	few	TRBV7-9	ASSGDRGYGYT
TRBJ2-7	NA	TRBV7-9	ASSDRTGYEQY
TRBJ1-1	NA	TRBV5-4	ASPRVGAENTEAF
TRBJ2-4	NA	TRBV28	ASSPGQGGNIQY
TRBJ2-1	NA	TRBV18	ASSPRTSLGDNEQF
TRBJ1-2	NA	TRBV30	AWKNGQPNALGYT
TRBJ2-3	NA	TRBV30	AWKGGSRADTQY
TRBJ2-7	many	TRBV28	ASTGLEGAAYEQY
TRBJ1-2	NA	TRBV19	ASSGQGAGGYT